The rows below give T cell receptor beta chains drawn from one sample of a study of molecular identifiers for immune sequencing clone quantification. MiXCR was run by TCRdb on the PCR reads, yielding one entry per CDR3 protein. Among some 590,000 distinct CDR3 sequences listed, about 25% were seen once. Sequencing input: naive CD8+ T cells from blood, with Jurkat cell RNA spiked in. The receptors shown here come from a human donor in good health. Some libraries in this study had Jurkat cell RNA spiked in. Each CDR3 is given with its conserved first and last residue. A D gene is named only where the DNA matches it firmly. Size values are once, few and many counts, or a class for expanded clones, and some rows have none.

j_call clone_size d_call v_call cdr3_nt cdr3_aa
TRBJ1-5 - - TRBV20-1 TGCAGTGCTATGGAGGGTGGCAGTCCTATGCAGCCCCAGCATTTT CSAMEGGSPMQPQHF
TRBJ2-7 - - TRBV21-1 TGTGCCAGCAGCCCTCGAGGGGGGGGGACTAGCGGGACCTACGAGCAGTACTTC CASSPRGGGTSGTYEQYF
TRBJ2-7 - - TRBV12-5 TGTGCTAGTGGCACCCTCGGGCCTGGCGAGCAGTACTTC CASGTLGPGEQYF
TRBJ2-1 - - TRBV2 TGTGCCAGCAGTGACCCAGCGGTCCCGGATGAGCAGTTCTTC CASSDPAVPDEQFF
TRBJ2-1 - - TRBV7-6 TGTGCCAGCAGCGCGACCAAATCAGGTCCAAAACAGTTCTTC CASSATKSGPKQFF
TRBJ2-5 few TRBD2 TRBV14 TGTGCCAGCAGCCAAGAACGAGTCGCGGGGGGGTCGGGTAAGACCCAGTACTTC CASSQERVAGGSGKTQYF
TRBJ2-5 - - TRBV27 TGTGCCAGCAGTCACACCCCGTTGCCCCGTGAGACCCAGTACTTC CASSHTPLPRETQYF
TRBJ1-1 few TRBD1 TRBV27 TGTGCCAGCAGTTTAGGGACAGGGCTTTACACTGAAGCTTTCTTT CASSLGTGLYTEAFF
TRBJ2-5 many - TRBV6-6 TGTGCCAGCACGGTGAGCCCCCAGTCCCAGGAGACCCAGTACTTC CASTVSPQSQETQYF
TRBJ2-1 few - TRBV11-2 TGTGCCAGCAGCTTAGTAGGAACCTACAATGAGCAGTTCTTC CASSLVGTYNEQFF
TRBJ2-2 - - TRBV25-1 TGTGCCAGCAGTCCGGGGGTGCTCGGCAGGGAGCTGTTTTTT CASSPGVLGRELFF
TRBJ2-3 - - TRBV19 TGTGCCAGTAGTATTTGGGGGGAAACAGATACGCAGTATTTT CASSIWGETDTQYF
TRBJ2-1 many - TRBV7-2 TGTGCCAGCACCCGAGGGTCGAGGGGTGAGCAGTTCTTC CASTRGSRGEQFF
TRBJ2-7 few - TRBV10-1 TGCGCCAGCTCGGCAGGGAATACCTACGAGCAGTACTTC CASSAGNTYEQYF
TRBJ2-7 - TRBD2 TRBV19 TGTGCCAGTAGTATGCAAGCGGGATCTTACGAGCAGTACTTC CASSMQAGSYEQYF
TRBJ1-3 - TRBD1 TRBV5-5 TGTGCCAGCAGCCCGGGACAGGGTGCAGGAAGCACCATATATTTT CASSPGQGAGSTIYF
TRBJ2-7 - TRBD2 TRBV14 TGTGCCAGCAGCCCTAACCCGGGGGGGGAGCAGTACTTC CASSPNPGGEQYF
TRBJ2-7 many - TRBV5-6 TGTGCCAGCAGCTTGGTACAGGCTACCTACGAGCAGTACTTC CASSLVQATYEQYF
TRBJ1-1 many - TRBV6-1 TGTGCCAGCAGGGAGGTGAGGTTTGAAGCTTTCTTT CASREVRFEAFF
TRBJ1-1 - TRBD1 TRBV7-9 TGTGCCAGCAGGTATAGACACGGGACAGGGGGCTCCGGCACTGAAGCTTTCTTT CASRYRHGTGGSGTEAFF
TRBJ2-5 - TRBD2 TRBV10-2 TGCGCCAGCAGTGAGCCCCGAGAAGTGGTGGGACTACTACAAGAGACCAAGTACTTC CASSEPREVVGLLQETKYF
TRBJ2-1 - - TRBV18 TGTGCCAGCTCACCAGGCCAGCTTTACTCCTACAATGAGCAGTTCTTC CASSPGQLYSYNEQFF
TRBJ2-2 many - TRBV6-5 TGTGCCAGCAGTTTGACGGGACTCCAGAACACCGGGGAGCTGTTTTTT CASSLTGLQNTGELFF
TRBJ2-5 many - TRBV5-1 TGCGCCAGCAGCTCACCCCGGGACGGGCGGGAGACCCAGTACTTC CASSSPRDGRETQYF